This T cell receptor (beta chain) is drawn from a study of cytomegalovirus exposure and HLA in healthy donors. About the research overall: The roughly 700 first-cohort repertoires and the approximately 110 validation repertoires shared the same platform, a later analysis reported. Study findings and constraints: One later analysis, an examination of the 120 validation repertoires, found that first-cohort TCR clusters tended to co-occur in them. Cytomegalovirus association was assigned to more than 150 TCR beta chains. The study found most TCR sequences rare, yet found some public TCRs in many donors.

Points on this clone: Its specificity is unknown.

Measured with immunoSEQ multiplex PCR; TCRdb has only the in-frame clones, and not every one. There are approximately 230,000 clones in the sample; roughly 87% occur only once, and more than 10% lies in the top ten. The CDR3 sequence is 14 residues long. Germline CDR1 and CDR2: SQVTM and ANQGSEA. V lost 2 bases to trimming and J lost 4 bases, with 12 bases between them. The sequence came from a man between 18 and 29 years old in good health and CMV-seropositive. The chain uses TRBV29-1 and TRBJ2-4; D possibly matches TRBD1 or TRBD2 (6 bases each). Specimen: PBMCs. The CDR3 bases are TGCAGCGTTGAATGGGGGGCGGGTAAAAACATTCAGTACTTC. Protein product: CSVEWGAGKNIQYF.